The 9 T cell receptor beta chains presented below share a single source sample, sequenced in a study of cytomegalovirus exposure and HLA in healthy donors. PCR involved 60 Vbeta and 13 Jbeta primers. Profiling relied on immunoSEQ multiplex PCR, and the TCRdb table lists in-frame clones only, not all of them. This table holds roughly 190,000 clones, 60% to 85% found once. The sample was PBMCs. The receptor set was obtained from a woman aged 18-29 years in good health and CMV-seronegative.

This chain links TRBV9 with TRBJ1-4, with D possibly TRBD1 on 6 matching bases. This CDR3 spans 15 amino acids. V was shortened by 4 bases and J by 8 bases, with 18 bases between the two germline ends. The germline CDR1 and CDR2 sequences are SGDLS and YYNGEE. The DNA of the CDR3 is TGTGCCAGCAGCAGCCGGGCAGGGGAGGGAGAAAAACTGTTTTTT. Its protein product is CASSSRAGEGEKLFF.

This chain connects TRBV28 to TRBJ1-5; possibly TRBD1 for D (5 bases). CDR3 length equals 19 residues. The germline V gene has CDR1 MDHEN and CDR2 SYDVKM. The V and J ends lost 4 bases and 0 bases respectively, with 22 bases between them. The CDR3 bases are TGTGCCAGCAGTTACCAGACTGGGGGGACTAATTATAGCAATCAGCCCCAGCATTTT. Its translation: CASSYQTGGTNYSNQPQHF.

V and J are TRBV7-2 and TRBJ1-2; TRBD1 matches at 7 bases. Unmatched junction bases numbered 3, after V lost 5 bases and J lost 0 bases. This CDR3 contains 14 residues. Germline V gives CDR1 SGHTA, CDR2 FQGNSA. CDR3 protein: CASSRGTANYGYTF. CDR3 coding DNA: TGTGCCAGCAGCCGGGGGACAGCTAACTATGGCTACACCTTC.

V usage is TRBV28 and J usage is TRBJ1-2, with 7 bases matching TRBD1. The V gene end was trimmed by 4 bases and the J gene end by 8 bases; junction bases not matched to a gene: 13. This CDR3 comprises 15 residues. The germline CDR1 and CDR2 sequences are MDHEN and SYDVKM. The chain's CDR3 is CASSSLSGGLEGYTF. CDR3 DNA sequence: TGTGCCAGCAGTTCGCTTTCAGGGGGATTGGAGGGCTACACCTTC.

V and J are TRBV5-8 and TRBJ1-5; no firm D call. V gave up 2 bases and J gave up 1 base, with 16 bases separating them. Germline V gene data show CDR1 as SGHTS and CDR2 as YDEGEE. The CDR3 spans 17 residues. The CDR3, as DNA: TGTGCCAGCAGCTTTTACCCAACGGTTGCGAGCAATCAGCCCCAGCATTTT. Protein sequence: CASSFYPTVASNQPQHF.

The V gene is TRBV28, the J gene TRBJ1-3; possibly TRBD1 for D (5 bases). The CDR3 is 15 amino acids. V shed 6 bases and J shed 2 bases, with 14 bases lying between them. Germline V gives CDR1 MDHEN, CDR2 SYDVKM. CDR3 DNA: TGTGCCAGCAGCCTAAGGACACCAACTGGAAACACCATATATTTT. This gives the protein CASSLRTPTGNTIYF.

The rearrangement joins TRBV28 to TRBJ2-1, with 9 bases aligning to TRBD2. The length of the CDR3 is 15 residues. The germline gives CDR1 MDHEN, CDR2 SYDVKM. J lost 6 bases, V lost 6 bases, and 9 bases had no gene match. The chain's CDR3 is CASSLSGTSINEQFF. The DNA for the CDR3 is TGTGCCAGCAGCCTATCCGGGACTAGCATCAATGAGCAGTTCTTC. The variable domain in full, completed from reference TRBV28 and TRBJ2-1, reads DVKVTQSSRYLVKRTGEKVFLECVQDMDHENMFWYRQDPGLGLRLIYFSYDVKMKEKGDIPEGYSVSREKKERFSLILESASTNQTSMYLCASSLSGTSINEQFFGPGTRLTVL.

The chain couples TRBV10-3 to TRBJ2-1; TRBD1 agrees at 8 bases. After removal of 0 bases from V and 14 bases from J, the junction contained 18 bases not matched to a gene. Germline CDR1 reads ENHRY; CDR2 reads SYGVKD. This CDR3 contains 17 residues. CDR3 DNA sequence: TGTGCCATCAGTGAGTCTGGCGGAGGGACAGGACAACGGTTAAAGTTCTTC. It encodes CAISESGGGTGQRLKFF.

The rearrangement uses TRBV19 and TRBJ1-5; tentatively, D is TRBD1 (5 bases). V lost 8 bases and J 3 bases, leaving 11 bases between the germline ends. Germline V gene sequence: CDR1 LNHDA, CDR2 SQIVND (reference sequence). The CDR3 has 13 residues. The CDR3 DNA sequence: TGTGCCAGTGTCGACAGATACAATCAGCCCCAGCATTTT. Protein product: CASVDRYNQPQHF.